This TCR beta chain was sequenced in a study of siplizumab effects on memory and regulatory T cells. The study's findings and limits: Memory cells seemed less diverse than naive T cells, which also seemed major contributors to the alloresponse. Only a minority of proliferating CD4+ or CD8+ clones had an assignable naive or memory phenotype, with roughly 75-95% lacking one.

Germline V gene lookup returns CDR1 SGDLS and CDR2 YYNGEE. The CDR3 runs 13 residues. V dropped 4 bases and J dropped 6 bases, with 11 bases sitting between them. Measured with immunoSEQ multiplex PCR; TCRdb has only the in-frame clones, and not every one. This sample has some 81,000 clones; roughly 94% occur once, and the top ten carry approximately 18%. Concerning this clone itself: What it recognizes is unknown.

The V and J genes are TRBV9 and TRBJ2-1; possibly TRBD2 for D (5 bases). The clonotype comes from a human donor in good health. Specimen: CD8+ T cells sorted from blood. Written as DNA, the CDR3 is TGTGCCAGCAGCCCTGTAGGGAGCAATGAGCAGTTCTTC. Amino acids: CASSPVGSNEQFF.